Below, 9 T cell receptor beta chains from the same sample are listed, as sequenced in a study of blood T cell repertoires in COVID-19. Sequencing was performed with immunoSEQ multiplex PCR; in TCRdb, only in-frame clones are kept and a portion is missing. The sample shows around 400,000 clones, around nine tenths of them seen only once. What was sequenced was PBMCs or T cells enriched from blood (not recorded which). The receptors stem from a woman in her thirties who had recovered from COVID-19.

This clone showed up just once. The genes are TRBV5-6 and TRBJ1-1; 7 bases map to TRBD1. V gave up 0 bases and J gave up 4 bases; unmatched junction bases: 6. There are 15 residues in the CDR3. Germline V lookup: CDR1 SGHDT, CDR2 YYEEEE. The CDR3 protein is CASSLDLPGGTEAFF. The CDR3 DNA reads TGTGCCAGCAGCTTGGATCTCCCAGGGGGCACTGAAGCTTTCTTT.

CDR3 in amino acids: CASSLGSGSGEQYF. For the CDR3, the DNA is TGTGCCAGCAGCTTGGGTAGCGGGAGTGGTGAGCAGTACTTC. V usage is TRBV5-4 and J usage is TRBJ2-7; 9 bases line up with TRBD2. The CDR3 has 14 amino acids. V dropped 0 bases and J dropped 7; count of bases not matched to a gene: 5. Per the germline V gene, CDR1 is SGHNT and CDR2 is YYREEE (reference sequence).

The CDR3 DNA is TGCGCCAGCAGCACTTTGACAGGGGTAACCGGGGAGCTGTTTTTT. Protein product: CASSTLTGVTGELFF. V usage is TRBV5-1 and J usage is TRBJ2-2; 8 bases match TRBD1. There are 15 residues in the CDR3. Germline CDR1 SGHRS, CDR2 YFSETQ. The junction had 7 bases not matched to a gene; V was cut back by 4 bases and J by 5 bases.

The chain joins TRBV7-2 to TRBJ1-1; D not certain. The V end was cut by 1 base, the J end by 1 base, with 7 bases between. This CDR3 is 14 amino acids long. Germline CDR1 SGHTA, CDR2 FQGNSA. This CDR3 is CASSLDLWNTEAFF. The CDR3 nucleotides read TGTGCCAGCAGCTTAGACTTATGGAACACTGAAGCTTTCTTT.

This clone showed up just a few times. The J gene is TRBJ2-3, the V gene TRBV29-1; 16 nucleotides line up with TRBD2. With 0 bases clipped from V and 4 bases from J, the junction kept 4 bases outside the gene matches. This CDR3 has 17 residues. Germline CDR1 and CDR2: SQVTM and ANQGSEA. CDR3 protein: CSVEDGTSGRVADTQYF. The CDR3 DNA reads TGCAGCGTTGAAGATGGGACTAGCGGGAGGGTTGCAGATACGCAGTATTTT.

The chain couples TRBV5-1 to TRBJ2-5; a weak D match, TRBD2 (6 bases). This CDR3 contains 16 residues. CDR1 and CDR2 from the germline V gene are SGHRS and YFSETQ. The V end lost 0 bases, the J end lost 5 bases, and 17 bases lay between the germline ends. The CDR3: CASSLGDLLGRETQYF. The CDR3, as DNA: TGCGCCAGCAGCTTGGGAGATTTGTTAGGGAGGGAGACCCAGTACTTC.

The chain recombines TRBV28 with TRBJ2-2; 7 bases map to TRBD2. V shed 6 bases and J 5 bases; nucleotides not matched to a gene: 15. The CDR3 loop spans 17 amino acids. Germline V gives CDR1 MDHEN, CDR2 SYDVKM. CDR3 amino acids: CASSWPSGMVRTGELFF. CDR3 nucleotides: TGTGCCAGCAGCTGGCCTAGCGGAATGGTTAGGACCGGGGAGCTGTTTTTT.

The rearrangement uses TRBV4-3 and TRBJ1-3, with D perhaps matching TRBD1 (5 bases). Germline V gives CDR1 LGHNA, CDR2 YSLEER. This CDR3 is 16 amino acids long. Between the trimmed V and J ends, which lost 0 bases and 4 bases, there was a span of 13 bases. This chain's CDR3 is CASSQDRIRGGNTIYF. In DNA form, the CDR3 reads TGCGCCAGCAGCCAAGATCGGATAAGGGGCGGAAACACCATATATTTT.

This clone was detected a few times. The chain links TRBV29-1 to TRBJ1-1; TRBD1 matches at 7 bases. CDR1 is SQVTM, CDR2 ANQGSEA, per germline. The trim removed 7 bases at V and 9 bases at J, leaving 5 bases unmatched. The CDR3 is made up of 10 amino acids. The DNA of the CDR3 is TGCAGCGCTGGGGACAGTCAAGCTTTCTTT. Its protein product is CSAGDSQAFF.